This T cell receptor beta chain is from a study of shared clonotypes between healthy human individuals. About the research overall: The people who gave samples were two women and a few men aged 18 to 49. Notes on the study in general: Larger estimated richness was generally seen in naive subsets than in memory subsets.

Repertoires were generated with immunoSEQ multiplex PCR, while TCRdb's copy carries only in-frame clones and drops some. This table holds 1.5 million to 2.5 million clones, just under 95% found once. The naive CD8 fraction comprised CD45RO-negative cells positively selected for CCR7 and excluded terminally differentiated effector memory CD45RA+ cells. J lost 6 bases, V lost 0 bases, and 2 bases had no gene match. CDR1 is MNHNS, CDR2 SASEGT, per germline. This CDR3 region has 15 residues. Turning to this clone: Its target is not known.

The sequence came from a young man in good health. Material for sequencing was naive CD8+ T cells sorted from blood. This chain joins TRBV6-1 and TRBJ1-4; 9 nucleotides align to TRBD1. The CDR3 region has the DNA TGTGCCAGCAGTGAAGCGTGGACAGGGGATGAAAAACTGTTTTTT. As protein: CASSEAWTGDEKLFF.